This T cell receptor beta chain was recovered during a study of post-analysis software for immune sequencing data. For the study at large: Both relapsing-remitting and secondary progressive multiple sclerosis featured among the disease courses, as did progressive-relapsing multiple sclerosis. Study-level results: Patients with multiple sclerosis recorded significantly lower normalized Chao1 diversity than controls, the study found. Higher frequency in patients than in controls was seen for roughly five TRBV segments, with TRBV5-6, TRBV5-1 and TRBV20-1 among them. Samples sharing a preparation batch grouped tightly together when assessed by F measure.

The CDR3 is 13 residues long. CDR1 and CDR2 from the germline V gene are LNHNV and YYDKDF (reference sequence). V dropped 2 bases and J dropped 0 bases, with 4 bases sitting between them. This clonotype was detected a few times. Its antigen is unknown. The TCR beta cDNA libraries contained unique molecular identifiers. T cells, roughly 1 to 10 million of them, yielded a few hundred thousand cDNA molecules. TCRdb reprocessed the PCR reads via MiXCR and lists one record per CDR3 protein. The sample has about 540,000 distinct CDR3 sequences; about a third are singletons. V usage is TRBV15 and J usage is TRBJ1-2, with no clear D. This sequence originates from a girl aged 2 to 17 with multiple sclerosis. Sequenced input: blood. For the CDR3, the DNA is TGTGCCACCAGCAGACCATCTAACTATGGCTACACCTTC. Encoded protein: CATSRPSNYGYTF. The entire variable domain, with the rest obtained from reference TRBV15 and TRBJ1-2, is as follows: DAMVIQNPRYQVTQFGKPVTLSCSQTLNHNVMYWYQQKSSQAPKLLFHYYDKDFNNEADTPDNFQSRRPNTSFCFLDIRSPGLGDTAMYLCATSRPSNYGYTFGSGTRLTVV.